The 24 T cell receptor beta chains below were found in one sample sequenced in a study of blood T cell repertoires in COVID-19. Using immunoSEQ multiplex PCR, the repertoire was profiled, and TCRdb retains in-frame clones only, with some absent. The sample shows some 160,000 clones, 83% of them seen only once. Material for sequencing was peripheral blood. The source is a woman aged 80 or older with acute or convalescent COVID-19.

The chain's CDR3 is CASKRQGIETQYF. The CDR3 region has the DNA TGTGCCAGCAAGAGACAGGGGATAGAGACCCAGTACTTC. The V gene is TRBV6-5, the J gene TRBJ2-5, with TRBD1 identical over 8 bases. The CDR3 contains 13 residues. Germline V lookup: CDR1 MNHEY, CDR2 SVGAGI. The trim removed 7 bases at V and 4 bases at J, leaving 5 bases unmatched.

The chain is built from TRBV3-1 (or the pseudogene TRBV3-2) and TRBJ1-5; TRBD1 matches 8 bases. Germline CDR1 and CDR2: LGHDT and YNNKEL (reference sequence). The CDR3 runs 13 residues. V lost 4 bases to trimming and J lost 6 bases; unmatched junction nucleotides: 2. The CDR3 nucleotides are TGTGCCAGCAGCCTTGGACAGGGTCAGCCCCAGCATTTT. Protein sequence: CASSLGQGQPQHF.

The chain recombines TRBV2 with TRBJ2-3, with 7 bases fitting TRBD1. Trimming removed 3 bases from V and 0 bases from J; junction bases left unmatched: 3. The CDR3 runs 15 residues. Germline V gives CDR1 SNHLY, CDR2 FYNNEI. CDR3 bases: TGTGCCAGCAGTGACCAGGGACAGAGCACAGATACGCAGTATTTT. Its translation is CASSDQGQSTDTQYF.

CDR3 amino acids: CASSQGQGRQPQHF. CDR3 nucleotides: TGTGCCAGCTCCCAGGGACAGGGTAGGCAGCCCCAGCATTTT. This chain links TRBV18 with TRBJ1-5, with 9 bases lining up with TRBD1. The CDR3 totals 14 residues. Germline V gene data show CDR1 as KGHSH and CDR2 as LQKENI. The V segment lost 6 bases and the J segment 7 bases; nucleotides outside the gene matches: 7.

The CDR3 here is CAIKAGGSSNQPQHF. The CDR3 bases are TGTGCCATCAAGGCAGGAGGATCGAGCAATCAGCCCCAGCATTTT. The rearrangement joins TRBV10-3 to TRBJ1-5; no reliable D call. CDR3 length: 15 amino acids. Germline CDR1 ENHRY, CDR2 SYGVKD. V was cut by 7 bases and J by 1 base, with 14 bases left in between.

This chain uses TRBV19 with TRBJ2-7; D possibly corresponds to TRBD2 (5 bases). Trimming stripped 9 bases from V and 2 bases from J, with 14 bases between. The CDR3 consists of 13 residues. Looked up from germline, CDR1 is LNHDA and CDR2 is SQIVND (reference sequence). The CDR3, as DNA: TGTGCCAGCACCGCGAGGGTGGCCTACGAGCAGTACTTC. Its protein is CASTARVAYEQYF.

V and J are TRBV4-3 and TRBJ2-5; 8 nucleotides line up with TRBD2. Germline V gives CDR1 LGHNA, CDR2 YSLEER. The CDR3 runs 18 residues. With V trimmed by 2 bases and J by 1 base, 12 bases remained unmatched. CDR3 protein: CASSQTLRGETLQETQYF. In nucleotides, the CDR3 is TGCGCCAGCAGCCAAACGTTGCGGGGGGAAACCCTCCAAGAGACCCAGTACTTC.

This clone was seen just once. In DNA form, the CDR3 reads TGTGCCAGCAGCCATGGTACTAGCACAGATACGCAGTATTTT. Protein product: CASSHGTSTDTQYF. V and J are TRBV3-1 (or the pseudogene TRBV3-2) and TRBJ2-3, with D unresolved. This CDR3 region has 14 residues. CDR1 and CDR2 from the germline V gene are LGHDT and YNNKEL (reference sequence). V lost 3 bases and J lost 0, with 7 bases in between.

This clone was seen just once. V usage is TRBV4-3 and J usage is TRBJ2-4; D is perhaps TRBD1 (5 bases). Germline loops: CDR1 LGHNA, CDR2 YSLEER. The ends were cut back, 1 base at V and 7 bases at J, with 14 bases in the middle. The CDR3 covers 15 residues. CDR3 nucleotide sequence: TGCGCCAGCAGCCAAGTACAGGCCTTAGGGAACATTCAGTACTTC. Its translation is CASSQVQALGNIQYF.

V usage is TRBV4-3 and J usage is TRBJ2-7; no firm D call. From germline, CDR1 is LGHNA and CDR2 YSLEER. The length of the CDR3 is 16 residues. Trimming took off 0 bases at V and 3 bases at J, with 15 bases between the two ends. CDR3 sequence reads: CASSQDHEAVRYEQYF. CDR3 sequence (DNA): TGCGCCAGCAGCCAAGATCATGAGGCTGTTCGCTACGAGCAGTACTTC.

As to this clone: Sequence at one end of the junction differs from germline and may be a read error. CDR3 residues: CVSSLAQGYEQYF. For the CDR3, the DNA is TGTGTCAGCAGCTTGGCTCAGGGCTACGAGCAGTACTTC. The chain couples TRBV5-8 to TRBJ2-7, with D possibly being TRBD1 (5 bases). The CDR3 loop spans 13 amino acids. Germline assignment: CDR1 SGHTS and CDR2 YDEGEE.

The chain couples TRBV10-3 to TRBJ2-5; possible D gene TRBD2, 6 bases. This CDR3 is 13 amino acids long. Trimming cost V 2 bases and J 8 bases, with 12 bases left between them. Germline V gene sequence: CDR1 ENHRY, CDR2 SYGVKD. The chain's CDR3 is CAISEMEGRTQYF. In nucleotides, the CDR3 is TGTGCCATCAGTGAGATGGAGGGACGCACCCAGTACTTC.

This clone was counted once. This chain connects TRBV6-2 or TRBV6-3 to TRBJ1-2; D may be TRBD1 (6 bases). Per the germline V gene, CDR1 is MNHEY and CDR2 is SVGEGT. The CDR3 loop spans 12 amino acids. The ends were cut back, 4 bases at V and 7 bases at J, with 10 bases in the middle. The CDR3 sequence: CASSSRGIGYTF. The CDR3 coding sequence is TGTGCCAGCAGTTCCAGGGGCATTGGCTACACCTTC.

This sequence joins TRBV30 and TRBJ2-7, with a possible D match to TRBD2 (6 bases). V dropped 3 bases and J dropped 7 bases, with 16 bases sitting between them. CDR1 GTSNPN and CDR2 SVGIG come from the germline V gene (reference sequence). The CDR3 spans 13 residues. CDR3 loop: CAWSVGSYGEQYF. As DNA, the CDR3 is TGTGCCTGGAGCGTCGGGAGTTACGGTGAGCAGTACTTC.

The chain links TRBV19 to TRBJ2-2, with 9 bases that match TRBD1. This CDR3 spans 15 amino acids. V was pared by 5 bases and J by 3 bases, with 4 bases of the junction left unmatched. The germline V gene encodes CDR1 LNHDA and CDR2 SQIVND (reference sequence). The CDR3 here is CASSVTGGDTGELFF. CDR3 bases: TGTGCCAGTAGTGTTACAGGGGGCGACACCGGGGAGCTGTTTTTT. The full variable domain, rest sourced from reference TRBV19 and TRBJ2-2, is DGGITQSPKYLFRKEGQNVTLSCEQNLNHDAMYWYRQDPGQGLRLIYYSQIVNDFQKGDIAEGYSVSREKKESFPLTVTSAQKNPTAFYLCASSVTGGDTGELFFGEGSRLTVL.

There are a few counts of this clone. The chain links TRBV10-3 to TRBJ1-2; the match to TRBD1 covers 8 bases. Unmatched junction bases numbered 7, after V lost 4 bases and J lost 3 bases. CDR3 length: 15 amino acids. Germline lookup yields CDR1 ENHRY and CDR2 SYGVKD. CDR3 residues: CAISVIAGGHYGYTF. DNA of the CDR3: TGTGCCATCAGTGTGATCGCAGGGGGCCACTATGGCTACACCTTC.

The chain has TRBV6-2 or TRBV6-3 and TRBJ2-1; 10 bases align to TRBD2. V lost 6 bases to trimming and J lost 2 bases; unmatched junction nucleotides: 13. The germline V gene encodes CDR1 MNHEY and CDR2 SVGEGT. This CDR3 comprises 18 residues. The CDR3 spells CASSLHLAGEGPYNEQFF. DNA of the CDR3: TGTGCCAGCAGCCTTCACCTAGCGGGGGAGGGGCCCTACAATGAGCAGTTCTTC.

This chain connects TRBV2 to TRBJ1-5; possibly TRBD1 for D (6 bases). Germline CDR1 reads SNHLY; CDR2 reads FYNNEI. The CDR3 extends over 15 amino acids. V was cut by 6 bases and J by 4 bases, with 16 bases left in between. CDR3: CASRKDQGRNQPQHF. The CDR3 region has the DNA TGTGCCAGCAGGAAAGATCAGGGGCGGAATCAGCCCCAGCATTTT. The complete variable domain, with remaining parts taken from reference TRBV2 and TRBJ1-5, reads EPEVTQTPSHQVTQMGQEVILRCVPISNHLYFYWYRQILGQKVEFLVSFYNNEISEKSEIFDDQFSVERPDGSNFTLKIRSTKLEDSAMYFCASRKDQGRNQPQHFGDGTRLSIL.

In this sample, this clone turned up once. V and J are TRBV10-3 and TRBJ2-7; D may be TRBD1 (8 bases). This CDR3 has 15 amino acids. Trimming cost V 1 base and J 3 bases, with 13 bases left between them. CDR1 and CDR2 (germline): ENHRY, SYGVKD. CDR3 DNA sequence: TGTGCCATCAGTGAGTTACAGGGGGAGGGCTACGAGCAGTACTTC. It codes for CAISELQGEGYEQYF.

This clone was found a few times. The genes are TRBV30 and TRBJ2-3; TRBD2 is a possible D gene (6 bases). CDR1 and CDR2 from the germline V gene are GTSNPN and SVGIG (reference sequence). The CDR3 has 14 amino acids. The V gene lost 4 bases and the J gene lost 6 bases, with 17 bases spanning the gap. CDR3: CAWKLERAYDTQYF. In DNA, the CDR3 is TGTGCCTGGAAATTGGAGCGGGCCTACGATACGCAGTATTTT.

The chain carries TRBV5-4 and TRBJ2-2; 15 bases agree with TRBD2. Germline values: CDR1 SGHNT, CDR2 YYREEE (reference sequence). This CDR3 spans 16 amino acids. Unmatched junction bases numbered 6, after V lost 5 bases and J lost 7 bases. Here the CDR3 DNA reads TGTGCCAGCAGACGAGGACTAGCGGGAGGGCACGGGGAGCTGTTTTTT. Its translation: CASRRGLAGGHGELFF.

This CDR3 reads CASSLQGISNTEAFF. CDR3 nucleotide sequence: TGCGCCAGCAGTTTACAGGGGATTTCGAACACTGAAGCTTTCTTT. The V and J genes are TRBV5-1 and TRBJ1-1, with TRBD1 identical over 7 bases. Per germline, CDR1 SGHRS and CDR2 YFSETQ. The CDR3 covers 15 residues. After removal of 5 bases from V and 1 base from J, the junction contained 8 bases not matched to a gene.

V and J are TRBV4-2 and TRBJ2-3; no reliable D call. V was pared by 3 bases and J by 0 bases, with 10 bases between. Per germline, CDR1 LGHNA and CDR2 YNFKEQ. This CDR3 spans 15 amino acids. In nucleotides, the CDR3 is TGTGCCAGCAGCCACGAGACACGTAGCACAGATACGCAGTATTTT. It yields the protein CASSHETRSTDTQYF.

The CDR3 DNA sequence: TGTGCCAGTAGTGTCCAGGGGATTGAAAAACTGTTTTTT. Protein: CASSVQGIEKLFF. The V gene is TRBV19, the J gene TRBJ1-4, with a tentative D call TRBD1 (6 bases). Trimming left V 5 bases short and J 7 bases short, with 11 bases between. The CDR3 totals 13 residues. Germline V gene sequence: CDR1 LNHDA, CDR2 SQIVND (reference sequence).